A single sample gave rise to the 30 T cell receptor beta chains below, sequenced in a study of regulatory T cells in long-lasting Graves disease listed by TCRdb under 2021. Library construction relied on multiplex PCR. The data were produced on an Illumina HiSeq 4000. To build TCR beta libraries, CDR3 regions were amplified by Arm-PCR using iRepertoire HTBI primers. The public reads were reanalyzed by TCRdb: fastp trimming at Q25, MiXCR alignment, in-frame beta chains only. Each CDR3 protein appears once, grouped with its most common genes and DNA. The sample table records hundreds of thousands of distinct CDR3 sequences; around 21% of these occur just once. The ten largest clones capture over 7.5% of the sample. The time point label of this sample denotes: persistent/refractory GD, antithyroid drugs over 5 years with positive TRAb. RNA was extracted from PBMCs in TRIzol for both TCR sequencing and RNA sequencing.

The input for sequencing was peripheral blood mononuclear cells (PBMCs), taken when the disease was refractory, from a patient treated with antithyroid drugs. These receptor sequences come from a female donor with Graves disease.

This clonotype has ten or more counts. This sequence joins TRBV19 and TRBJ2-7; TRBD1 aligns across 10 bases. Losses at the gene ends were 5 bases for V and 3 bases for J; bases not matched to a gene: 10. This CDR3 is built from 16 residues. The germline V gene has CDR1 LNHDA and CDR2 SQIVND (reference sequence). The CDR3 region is CASSPQKGQGYYEQYF. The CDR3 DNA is TGTGCCAGTAGTCCCCAGAAGGGACAGGGGTACTACGAGCAGTACTTC. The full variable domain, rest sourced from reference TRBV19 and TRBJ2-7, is DGGITQSPKYLFRKEGQNVTLSCEQNLNHDAMYWYRQDPGQGLRLIYYSQIVNDFQKGDIAEGYSVSREKKESFPLTVTSAQKNPTAFYLCASSPQKGQGYYEQYFGPGTRLTVT.

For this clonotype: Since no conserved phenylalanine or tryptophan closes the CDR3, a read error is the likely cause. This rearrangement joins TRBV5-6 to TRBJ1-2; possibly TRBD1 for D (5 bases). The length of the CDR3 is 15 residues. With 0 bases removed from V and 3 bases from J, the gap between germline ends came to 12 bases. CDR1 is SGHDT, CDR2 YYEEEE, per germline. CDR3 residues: CASSLGIREDYGYTL. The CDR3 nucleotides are TGTGCCAGCAGCTTGGGGATCAGGGAAGACTATGGCTACACCCTC.

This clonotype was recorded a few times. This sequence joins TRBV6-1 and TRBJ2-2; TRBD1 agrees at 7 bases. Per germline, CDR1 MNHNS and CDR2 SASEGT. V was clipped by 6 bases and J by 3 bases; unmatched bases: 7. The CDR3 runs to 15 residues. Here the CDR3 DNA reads TGTGCCAGCAGACAACAGGGGCAGGACACCGGGGAGCTGTTTTTT. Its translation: CASRQQGQDTGELFF.

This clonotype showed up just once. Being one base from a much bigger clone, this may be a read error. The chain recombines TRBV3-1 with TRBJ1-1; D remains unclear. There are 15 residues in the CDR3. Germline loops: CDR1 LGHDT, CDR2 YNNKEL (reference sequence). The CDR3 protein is CAGSQGPLGWTEAFF. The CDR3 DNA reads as TGTGCCGGCAGCCAAGGTCCCCTAGGCTGGACTGAAGCTTTCTTT.

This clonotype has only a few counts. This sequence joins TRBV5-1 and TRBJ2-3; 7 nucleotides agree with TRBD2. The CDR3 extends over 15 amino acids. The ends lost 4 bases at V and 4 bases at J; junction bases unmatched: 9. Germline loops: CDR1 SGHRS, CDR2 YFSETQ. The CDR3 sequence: CASSGREGRADTQYF. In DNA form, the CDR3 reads TGCGCCAGCAGCGGCCGGGAAGGGAGGGCAGATACGCAGTATTTT.

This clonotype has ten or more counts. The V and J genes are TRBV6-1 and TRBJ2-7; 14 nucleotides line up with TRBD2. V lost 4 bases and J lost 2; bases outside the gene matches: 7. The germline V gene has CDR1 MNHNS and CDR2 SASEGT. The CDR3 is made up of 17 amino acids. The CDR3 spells CASSAGLAGGLAYEQYF. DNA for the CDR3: TGTGCCAGCAGTGCCGGACTAGCGGGAGGCCTTGCCTACGAGCAGTACTTC.

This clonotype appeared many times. In DNA form, the CDR3 reads TGTGCCAGCAGTTACGGTAAGGGATCAACAGCTTTCTTT. This gives the protein CASSYGKGSTAFF. The chain joins TRBV6-4 to TRBJ1-1; no firm D call. The V gene lost 5 bases and the J gene lost 10 bases, with 17 bases spanning the gap. Germline V gene data show CDR1 as MRHNA and CDR2 as SNTAGT. This CDR3 comprises 13 residues.

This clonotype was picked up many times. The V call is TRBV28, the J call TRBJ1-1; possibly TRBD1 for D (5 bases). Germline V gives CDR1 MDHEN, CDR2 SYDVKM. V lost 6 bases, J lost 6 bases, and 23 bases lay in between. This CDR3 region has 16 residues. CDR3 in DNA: TGTGCCAGCAGGATTCGGACCTGGGACCCCTCTTCTGAAGCTTTCTTT. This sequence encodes CASRIRTWDPSSEAFF.

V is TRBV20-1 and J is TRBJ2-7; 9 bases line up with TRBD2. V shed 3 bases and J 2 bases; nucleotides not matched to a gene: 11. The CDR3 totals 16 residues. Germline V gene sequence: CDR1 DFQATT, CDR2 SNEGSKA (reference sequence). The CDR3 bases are TGCAGTGCTAGTCCCAGCGGGAGGACTTTAACCTACGAGCAGTACTTC. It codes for CSASPSGRTLTYEQYF.

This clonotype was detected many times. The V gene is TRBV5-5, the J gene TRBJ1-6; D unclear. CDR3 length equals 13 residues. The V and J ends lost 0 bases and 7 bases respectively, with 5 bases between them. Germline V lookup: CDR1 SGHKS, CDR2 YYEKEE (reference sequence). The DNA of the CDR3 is TGTGCCAGCAGCTTGGAACGGAATTCACCCCTCCACTTT. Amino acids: CASSLERNSPLHF.

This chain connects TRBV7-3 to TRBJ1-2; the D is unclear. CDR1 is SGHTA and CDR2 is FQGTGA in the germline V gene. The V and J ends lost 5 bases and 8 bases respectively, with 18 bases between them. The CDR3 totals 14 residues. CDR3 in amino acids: CASSTPSPVRGYTF. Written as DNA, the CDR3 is TGTGCCAGCAGCACACCAAGTCCAGTGCGGGGCTACACCTTC. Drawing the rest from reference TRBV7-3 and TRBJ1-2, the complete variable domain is GAGVSQTPSNKVTEKGKYVELRCDPISGHTALYWYRQSLGQGPEFLIYFQGTGAADDSGLPNDRFFAVRPEGSVSTLKIQRTERGDSAVYLCASSTPSPVRGYTFGSGTRLTVV.

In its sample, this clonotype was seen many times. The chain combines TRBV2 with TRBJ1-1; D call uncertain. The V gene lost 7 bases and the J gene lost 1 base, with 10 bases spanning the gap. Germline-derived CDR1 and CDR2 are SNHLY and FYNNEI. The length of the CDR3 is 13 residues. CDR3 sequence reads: CASTSTWNTEAFF. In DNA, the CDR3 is TGTGCCAGCACCTCGACCTGGAACACTGAAGCTTTCTTT.

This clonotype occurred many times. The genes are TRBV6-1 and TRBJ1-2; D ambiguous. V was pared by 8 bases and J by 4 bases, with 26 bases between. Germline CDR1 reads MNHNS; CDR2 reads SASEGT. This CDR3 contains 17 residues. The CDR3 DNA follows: TGTGCCAGCGACAAAATGGACCACAACGTCCTAGGCTATGGCTACACCTTC. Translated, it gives CASDKMDHNVLGYGYTF.

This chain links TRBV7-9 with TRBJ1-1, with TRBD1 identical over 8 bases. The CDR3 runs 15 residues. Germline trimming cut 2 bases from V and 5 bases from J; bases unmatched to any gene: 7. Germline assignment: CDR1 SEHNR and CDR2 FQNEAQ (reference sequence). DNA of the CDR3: TGTGCCAGCAGCTTACTGACAGGGGCCGGGACTGAAGCTTTCTTT. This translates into CASSLLTGAGTEAFF. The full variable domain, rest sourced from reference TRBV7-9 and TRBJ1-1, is DTGVSQNPRHKITKRGQNVTFRCDPISEHNRLYWYRQTLGQGPEFLTYFQNEAQLEKSRLLSDRFSAERPKGSFSTLEIQRTEQGDSAMYLCASSLLTGAGTEAFFGQGTRLTVV.

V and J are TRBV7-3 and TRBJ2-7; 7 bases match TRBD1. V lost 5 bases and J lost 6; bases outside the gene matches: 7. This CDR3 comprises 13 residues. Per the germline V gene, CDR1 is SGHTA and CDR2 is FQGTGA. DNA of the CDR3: TGTGCCAGCAGCCCGAGGGACAGCAGCGAGCAGTACTTC. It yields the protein CASSPRDSSEQYF.

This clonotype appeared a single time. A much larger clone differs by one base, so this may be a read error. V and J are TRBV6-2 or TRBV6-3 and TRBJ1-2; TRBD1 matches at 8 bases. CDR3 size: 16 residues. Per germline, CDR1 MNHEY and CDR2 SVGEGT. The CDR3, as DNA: TGTGCCAGCAGCTTAGGGACAGGCCCTTCTAACTATGGCTACGCCTTC. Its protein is CASSLGTGPSNYGYAF.

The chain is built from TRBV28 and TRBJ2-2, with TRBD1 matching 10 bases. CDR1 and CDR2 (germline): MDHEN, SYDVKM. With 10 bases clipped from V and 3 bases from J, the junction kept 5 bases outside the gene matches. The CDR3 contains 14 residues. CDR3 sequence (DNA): TGTGCCAAGTACGGGACAGGGGACACCGGGGAGCTGTTTTTT. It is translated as CAKYGTGDTGELFF.

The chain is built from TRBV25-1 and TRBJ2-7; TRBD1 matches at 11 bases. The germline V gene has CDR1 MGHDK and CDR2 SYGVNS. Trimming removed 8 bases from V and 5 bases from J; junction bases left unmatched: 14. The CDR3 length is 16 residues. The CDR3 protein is CASGKPRTGGNHEQYF. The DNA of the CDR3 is TGTGCCAGCGGGAAACCTCGGACAGGGGGCAACCACGAGCAGTACTTC.

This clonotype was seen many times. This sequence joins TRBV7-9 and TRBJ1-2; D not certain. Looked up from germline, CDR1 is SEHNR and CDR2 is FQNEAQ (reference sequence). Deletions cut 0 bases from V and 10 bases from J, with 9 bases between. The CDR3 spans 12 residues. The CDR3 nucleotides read TGTGCCAGCAGCTTAGCGCAGAATACCTACACCTTC. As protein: CASSLAQNTYTF. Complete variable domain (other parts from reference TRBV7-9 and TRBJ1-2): DTGVSQNPRHKITKRGQNVTFRCDPISEHNRLYWYRQTLGQGPEFLTYFQNEAQLEKSRLLSDRFSAERPKGSFSTLEIQRTEQGDSAMYLCASSLAQNTYTFGSGTRLTVV.

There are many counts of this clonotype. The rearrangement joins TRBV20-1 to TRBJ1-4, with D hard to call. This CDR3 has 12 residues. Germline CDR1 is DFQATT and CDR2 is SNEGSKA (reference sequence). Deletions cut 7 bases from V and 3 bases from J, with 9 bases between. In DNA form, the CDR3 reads TGCAGTGTTGGGGAGTCTAATGAAAAACTGTTTTTT. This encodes CSVGESNEKLFF.

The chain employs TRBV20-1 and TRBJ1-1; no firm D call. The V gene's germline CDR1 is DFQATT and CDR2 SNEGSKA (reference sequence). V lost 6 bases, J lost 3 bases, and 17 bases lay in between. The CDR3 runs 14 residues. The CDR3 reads CSAIFPALDTEAFF. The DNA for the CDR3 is TGCAGTGCAATCTTCCCGGCCTTAGACACTGAAGCTTTCTTT.

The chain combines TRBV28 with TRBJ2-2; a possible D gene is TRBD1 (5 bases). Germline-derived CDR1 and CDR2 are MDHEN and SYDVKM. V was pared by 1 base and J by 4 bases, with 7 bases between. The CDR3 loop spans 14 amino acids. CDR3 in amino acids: CASSLSRVTGELFF. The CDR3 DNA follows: TGTGCCAGCAGTTTATCCAGGGTCACCGGGGAGCTGTTTTTT.

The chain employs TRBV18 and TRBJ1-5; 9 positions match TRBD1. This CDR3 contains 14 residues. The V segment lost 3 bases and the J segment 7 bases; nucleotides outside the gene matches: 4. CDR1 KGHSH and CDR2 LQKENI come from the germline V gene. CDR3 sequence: CASSPTGGLQPQHF. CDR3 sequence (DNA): TGTGCCAGCTCACCTACAGGGGGCCTCCAGCCCCAGCATTTT.

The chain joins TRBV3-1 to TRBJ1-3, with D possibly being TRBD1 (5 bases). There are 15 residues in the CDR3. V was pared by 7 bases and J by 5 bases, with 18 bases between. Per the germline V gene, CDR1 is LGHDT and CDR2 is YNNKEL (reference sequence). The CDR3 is CASTLGSRGRNTIYF. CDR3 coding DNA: TGTGCCAGCACCCTGGGGTCAAGGGGAAGAAACACCATATATTTT. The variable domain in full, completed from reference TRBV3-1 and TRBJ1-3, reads DTAVSQTPKYLVTQMGNDKSIKCEQNLGHDTMYWYKQDSKKFLKIMFSYNNKELIINETVPNRFSPKSPDKAHLNLHINSLELGDSAVYFCASTLGSRGRNTIYFGEGSWLTVV.

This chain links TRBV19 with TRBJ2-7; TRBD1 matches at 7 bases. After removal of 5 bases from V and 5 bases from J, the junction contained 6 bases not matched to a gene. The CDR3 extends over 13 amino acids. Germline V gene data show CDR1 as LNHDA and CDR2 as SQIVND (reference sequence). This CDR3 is CASSLRQGHEQYF. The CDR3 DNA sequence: TGTGCCAGTAGTTTGCGACAGGGCCACGAGCAGTACTTC.

CDR3 loop: CASTPQGGETQYF. In nucleotides, the CDR3 is TGTGCCAGTACCCCACAGGGAGGGGAGACCCAGTACTTC. V is TRBV19 and J is TRBJ2-5; possible D gene TRBD2, 7 bases. V was cut by 7 bases and J by 5 bases, with 14 bases left in between. Germline loops: CDR1 LNHDA, CDR2 SQIVND (reference sequence). This CDR3 is 13 amino acids long.

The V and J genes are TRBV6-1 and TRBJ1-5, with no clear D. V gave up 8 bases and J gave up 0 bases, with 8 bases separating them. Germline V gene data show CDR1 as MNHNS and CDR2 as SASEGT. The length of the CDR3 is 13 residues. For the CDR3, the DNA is TGTGCCAGCGGCGATAATAGCAATCAGCCCCAGCATTTT. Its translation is CASGDNSNQPQHF.

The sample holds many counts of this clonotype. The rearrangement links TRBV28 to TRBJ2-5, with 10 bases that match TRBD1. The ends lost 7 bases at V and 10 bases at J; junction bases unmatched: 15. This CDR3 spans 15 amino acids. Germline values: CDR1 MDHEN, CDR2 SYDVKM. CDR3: CASTATGGSLVDQYF. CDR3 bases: TGTGCCAGCACCGCGACAGGGGGCTCCCTGGTGGACCAGTACTTC.

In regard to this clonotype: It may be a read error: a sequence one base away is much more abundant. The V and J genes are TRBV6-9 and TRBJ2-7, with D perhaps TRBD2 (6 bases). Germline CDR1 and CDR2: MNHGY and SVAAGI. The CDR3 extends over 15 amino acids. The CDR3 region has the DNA TGCGTCAGCAGAAGAGGGGTGACTAGCTCCTACGAGCAGTACTTC. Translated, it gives CVSRRGVTSSYEQYF.

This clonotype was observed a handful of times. CDR3 in amino acids: CASSPGQPEKLFF. For the CDR3, the DNA is TGTGCCAGCAGTCCCGGGCAGCCTGAAAAACTGTTTTTT. The chain links TRBV28 to TRBJ1-4, with D unresolved. Trimming took off 5 bases at V and 7 bases at J, with 11 bases between the two ends. The length of the CDR3 is 13 residues. Germline loops: CDR1 MDHEN, CDR2 SYDVKM.